These 23 T cell receptor beta chains were all obtained from the same sample, sequenced in a study of graft-versus-host responses after intestinal transplantation. The antigens these receptors bind are not known. The method was immunoSEQ multiplex PCR; TCRdb's version includes in-frame clones alone and lacks a portion of them. The table has some 87,000 clones, roughly 92% seen once. The sample in question was unstimulated CD4+ T cells sorted from spleen or lymph node cells, obtained before intestinal transplant. These receptors all stem from a human donor who received an intestinal transplant.

The chain joins TRBV10-3 to TRBJ2-7, with D perhaps matching TRBD1 or TRBD2 (5 bases each). Trimming removed 10 bases from V and 3 bases from J, with 13 bases in between. The CDR3 extends over 12 amino acids. Germline loops: CDR1 ENHRY, CDR2 SYGVKD. The DNA of the CDR3 is TGTGCCAGACTGGGGGTCTACTACGAGCAGTACTTC. Protein product: CARLGVYYEQYF.

The rearrangement joins TRBV4-1 to TRBJ2-5, with D maybe TRBD1 (7 bases). This CDR3 contains 14 residues. CDR1 is MGHRA and CDR2 is YSYEKL in the germline V gene. V was shortened by 5 bases and J by 5 bases, with 15 bases between the two germline ends. The CDR3 reads CASSAQGGRETQYF. The CDR3 coding sequence is TGCGCCAGCAGCGCTCAGGGGGGCCGCGAGACCCAGTACTTC.

This clone came up a few times. The chain uses TRBV29-1 and TRBJ1-5, with a tentative D call TRBD1 (5 bases). Deletions cut 6 bases from V and 0 bases from J, with 9 bases between. The CDR3 spans 13 residues. Germline-derived CDR1 and CDR2 are SQVTM and ANQGSEA. CDR3 protein: CSVGVDSNQPQHF. The CDR3 nucleotides read TGCAGCGTAGGGGTGGATAGCAATCAGCCCCAGCATTTT.

This chain uses TRBV9 with TRBJ2-1; 14 bases map to TRBD2. V lost 3 bases and J lost 8; bases outside the gene matches: 7. CDR3 length: 16 amino acids. CDR1 SGDLS and CDR2 YYNGEE come from the germline V gene. CDR3 residues: CASSADRLAGGHEQFF. DNA of the CDR3: TGTGCCAGCAGCGCCGATCGACTAGCGGGAGGGCATGAGCAGTTCTTC.

In its sample, this clone was seen once. The J gene is TRBJ2-1, the V gene TRBV13; 10 bases fit TRBD2. J gave up 0 bases and V 5 bases, and 7 bases lay outside the gene matches. The germline CDR1 and CDR2 sequences are PRHDT and FYEKMQ (reference sequence). The CDR3 sequence is 17 residues long. CDR3 in amino acids: CASSLLGTSASYNEQFF. CDR3 in DNA: TGTGCCAGCAGCCTATTGGGGACTAGCGCCTCCTACAATGAGCAGTTCTTC.

This clone came up once. The chain recombines TRBV18 with TRBJ2-1; D perhaps matches TRBD2 (6 bases). The CDR3 spans 16 residues. Trimming pared 2 bases from V and 5 bases from J, leaving 16 bases between. Germline CDR1 and CDR2: KGHSH and LQKENI. CDR3 coding DNA: TGTGCCAGCTCACCAGGGTTACGGACTAAACACAATGAGCAGTTCTTC. The encoded protein is CASSPGLRTKHNEQFF.

About this clone itself: Additional DNA sequences in this sample encode the identical CDR3. The chain combines TRBV28 with TRBJ1-1; the match to TRBD1 covers 8 bases. The CDR3 sequence is 15 residues long. V shed 2 bases and J 8 bases; nucleotides not matched to a gene: 10. Per the germline V gene, CDR1 is MDHEN and CDR2 is SYDVKM. In nucleotides, the CDR3 is TGTGCCAGCAGTTTAAGGGTCAGGGGGCGGGGGGAAGCTTTCTTT. It is translated as CASSLRVRGRGEAFF.

The genes are TRBV5-7 and TRBJ2-7, with D tentatively TRBD1 or TRBD2 (5 bases each). TRBV5-7 is reported as an ORF; its role is uncertain. Trimming shortened V by 0 bases and J by 6 bases, and 13 bases separated the two germline ends. This CDR3 is built from 14 residues. In DNA form, the CDR3 reads TGTGCCAGCAGCTTGGAGGGCAGGGAGTGCGAGCAGTACTTC. Translation gives CASSLEGRECEQYF.

The CDR3 loop reads CASSLSPYEQYF. The CDR3 region has the DNA TGCGCCAGCAGCTTGTCCCCCTACGAGCAGTACTTC. The J gene is TRBJ2-7, the V gene TRBV5-1; D call uncertain. Trimming took off 1 base at V and 2 bases at J, with 4 bases between the two ends. The CDR3 extends over 12 amino acids. CDR1 is SGHRS, CDR2 YFSETQ, per germline.

The rearrangement links TRBV27 to TRBJ2-7; D unresolved. Trimming took 3 bases from V and 4 from J, leaving 10 bases between them. Germline loops: CDR1 MNHEY, CDR2 SMNVEV (reference sequence). This CDR3 is 13 amino acids long. This CDR3 reads CASSFSPKYEQYF. The CDR3 DNA is TGTGCCAGCAGTTTCTCCCCAAAATACGAGCAGTACTTC.

The CDR3 sequence is CASSLGRTTYNEQFF. The CDR3 DNA reads TGCGCCAGCAGCTTGGGGAGGACTACCTACAATGAGCAGTTCTTC. The genes are TRBV5-1 and TRBJ2-1; tentative D call: TRBD2 (6 bases). The CDR3 sequence is 15 residues long. Germline V gene lookup returns CDR1 SGHRS and CDR2 YFSETQ. Trimming shortened V by 0 bases and J by 2 bases, and 9 bases separated the two germline ends.

The CDR3 nucleotides read TGTGCCAGCGGCGTACTGGCGGCAGGGGGGACAGATACGCAGTATTTT. Translating gives CASGVLAAGGTDTQYF. J is TRBJ2-3 and V is TRBV7-3; D might be TRBD1 (7 bases). Germline CDR1 and CDR2: SGHTA and FQGTGA. The CDR3 is made up of 16 amino acids. Trimming shortened V by 8 bases and J by 3 bases, and 21 bases separated the two germline ends. The variable domain in full, with the rest retrieved from reference TRBV7-3 and TRBJ2-3, is GAGVSQTPSNKVTEKGKYVELRCDPISGHTALYWYRQSLGQGPEFLIYFQGTGAADDSGLPNDRFFAVRPEGSVSTLKIQRTERGDSAVYLCASGVLAAGGTDTQYFGPGTRLTVL.

This clone was observed a handful of times. The chain recombines TRBV11-3 with TRBJ2-2; 8 bases agree with TRBD1. The germline gives CDR1 SGHNT, CDR2 YENEEA. Trimming cost V 1 base and J 7 bases; bases outside gene matches: 5. This CDR3 comprises 15 residues. CDR3 residues: CASSLGQGAGGELFF. Written as DNA, the CDR3 is TGTGCCAGCAGCTTAGGGCAGGGGGCCGGCGGGGAGCTGTTTTTT.

The DNA for the CDR3 is TGTGCCAGTAGTGTCTTTCCGGGACTAGCGGGAGAAATTGGGACCGGGGAGCTGTTTTTT. This gives the protein CASSVFPGLAGEIGTGELFF. The chain employs TRBV19 and TRBJ2-2, with 14 bases matching TRBD2. The CDR3 totals 20 residues. Per the germline V gene, CDR1 is LNHDA and CDR2 is SQIVND (reference sequence). J gave up 5 bases and V 5 bases, and 16 bases lay outside the gene matches.

V is TRBV14 and J is TRBJ1-1; D uncertain. The V gene's germline CDR1 is SGHDN and CDR2 FVKESK. This CDR3 contains 11 residues. V lost 4 bases, J lost 1 base, and 1 base lay in between. The CDR3 spells CASSPNTEAFF. The CDR3 DNA is TGTGCCAGCAGCCCGAACACTGAAGCTTTCTTT. Based on the CDR3 plus reference TRBV14 and TRBJ1-1, the full variable domain is EAGVTQFPSHSVIEKGQTVTLRCDPISGHDNLYWYRRVMGKEIKFLLHFVKESKQDESGMPNNRFLAERTGGTYSTLKVQPAELEDSGVYFCASSPNTEAFFGQGTRLTVV.

This chain uses TRBV5-1 with TRBJ1-3, with D maybe TRBD1 (6 bases). V lost 0 bases to trimming and J lost 2 bases, with 9 bases between them. Germline assignment: CDR1 SGHRS and CDR2 YFSETQ. The CDR3 has 15 amino acids. This CDR3 is CASSLVQGAGNTIYF. DNA for the CDR3: TGCGCCAGCAGCTTGGTACAGGGAGCTGGAAACACCATATATTTT.

V usage is TRBV5-6 and J usage is TRBJ2-5; D perhaps matches TRBD2 (6 bases). The CDR3 runs 16 residues. CDR1 and CDR2 from the germline V gene are SGHDT and YYEEEE. The V gene lost 1 base and the J gene lost 2 bases, with 15 bases spanning the gap. The CDR3: CASSLNFGAGQETQYF. For the CDR3, the DNA is TGTGCCAGCAGCTTGAATTTCGGGGCGGGACAAGAGACCCAGTACTTC. Variable domain in full (rest from reference TRBV5-6 and TRBJ2-5): DAGVTQSPTHLIKTRGQQVTLRCSPKSGHDTVSWYQQALGQGPQFIFQYYEEEERQRGNFPDRFSGHQFPNYSSELNVNALLLGDSALYLCASSLNFGAGQETQYFGPGTRLLVL.

This clone was picked up a small number of times. This sequence joins TRBV6-6 and TRBJ1-5, with a weak D call TRBD1 (6 bases). This CDR3 has 15 amino acids. Between the trimmed V and J ends, which lost 6 bases and 6 bases, there was a span of 18 bases. CDR1 and CDR2 from the germline V gene are MNHNY and SVGAGI (reference sequence). The CDR3 here is CASSSKQGNGQPQHF. CDR3 nucleotides: TGTGCCAGCAGCAGCAAACAGGGTAATGGTCAGCCCCAGCATTTT.

The chain carries TRBV18 and TRBJ1-2; 7 bases line up with TRBD1. V trimming: 6 bases; J trimming: 8 bases; junction bases outside the gene matches: 15. The germline V gene encodes CDR1 KGHSH and CDR2 LQKENI. The CDR3 totals 15 residues. As DNA, the CDR3 is TGTGCCAGCTCCCGCTCGGACAGGCCCTCTATCGGCTACACCTTC. This encodes CASSRSDRPSIGYTF.

The chain employs TRBV7-3 and TRBJ2-2, with D tentatively TRBD2 (5 bases). Trimming removed 5 bases from V and 4 bases from J, with 14 bases in between. CDR1 is SGHTA, CDR2 FQGTGA, per germline. The CDR3 is 15 residues long. The CDR3 DNA sequence: TGTGCCAGCAGCCCCGTGAGGGTGGGCACCGGGGAGCTGTTTTTT. Residues: CASSPVRVGTGELFF.

The chain uses TRBV6-5 and TRBJ2-1, with 7 bases matching TRBD1. The germline gives CDR1 MNHEY, CDR2 SVGAGI. V gave up 6 bases and J gave up 2 bases; unmatched junction bases: 7. The CDR3 extends over 15 amino acids. The CDR3 reads CASRRRQGPYNEQFF. The CDR3, as DNA: TGTGCCAGCAGGAGACGACAGGGCCCCTACAATGAGCAGTTCTTC.

The V gene is TRBV10-2, the J gene TRBJ2-6; the D is unclear. There are 15 residues in the CDR3. Trimming removed 6 bases at V and 0 bases at J, with 9 bases between. Germline CDR1 WSHSY, CDR2 SAAADI. CDR3 sequence reads: CASREGRSGANVLTF. CDR3 nucleotide sequence: TGCGCCAGCAGGGAAGGGCGCTCTGGGGCCAACGTCCTGACTTTC.

The rearrangement uses TRBV7-2 and TRBJ1-5; 8 bases map to TRBD1. The CDR3 consists of 15 residues. V shed 6 bases and J 3 bases; nucleotides not matched to a gene: 7. Germline V gene data show CDR1 as SGHTA and CDR2 as FQGNSA. The CDR3: CASSSMGQVNQPQHF. The CDR3 nucleotides read TGTGCCAGCAGTTCGATGGGACAGGTCAATCAGCCCCAGCATTTT. The full variable domain, rest sourced from reference TRBV7-2 and TRBJ1-5, is GAGVSQSPSNKVTEKGKDVELRCDPISGHTALYWYRQSLGQGLEFLIYFQGNSAPDKSGLPSDRFSAERTGGSVSTLTIQRTQQEDSAVYLCASSSMGQVNQPQHFGDGTRLSIL.